The present entry profiles one T cell receptor beta chain with its context. What this receptor recognizes is not known. Within one base of it there is no much larger clone, and no base qualities were kept. The CDR3 regions of human TCRbeta chains were subjected to immunosequencing. The authors' pipeline ran thus. TCRs in the repertoires were compared against a reference library of SARS-CoV-2-specific TCRs that had been generated with the MIRA antigen-specificity platform. Breadth was defined as the fraction of unique TCRs that were SARS-CoV-2-associated, and depth was defined as the fraction of total T cells that were SARS-CoV-2-associated. Using the MIRA data, every spike-specific TCR was mapped to the spike region that the TCR reacted to and assigned to either a CD4 or a CD8 class. Log10-transformed breadth and depth values were compared by one-way ANOVA with Sidak's multiple comparisons tests. The source is immuneACCESS, and TCRdb retained only in-frame sequences with V and J called. Part of the clones is not carried over; for the studies checked, unresolved V genes explain less than half of this, and the remainder is unexplained. That table supplies the V and J calls and clone size; D and trimming were determined from the DNA. The sample data list 100,000 to 150,000 clones, and 85% to 95% of these were observed just once. Around 7% of the sample comes from the top ten.

This sample was taken from a study of T cell responses to AZD1222 COVID-19 vaccine (dated by TCRdb to the early 2020s). For context, the study as a whole: Because spike-specific TCR depth and breadth did not differ between the two schedules, AZD1222 recipients who got a second dose at roughly 4 weeks were pooled with those who got a second dose at roughly 12 weeks. A total of just over 230 trial participants underwent TCR sequencing, of whom more than 200 had received two doses of AZD1222 and 26 had received two doses of the MenACWY control vaccine. Trial participants were enrolled by age into subgroups of 18-55, 56-69 and 70-plus years, and about 150, 27 and 61 TCR-sequenced participants, respectively, were included in these subgroups. Beyond this particular receptor, the publication reports: Reportedly, close to half of the unique spike-specific TCRs recognized epitopes lying outside the regions that are mutated in the B.1.351 and B.1.1.7 variants. Conclusions about previously exposed vaccinees are limited because only 5 or 6 AZD1222 recipients were SARS-CoV-2 seropositive at baseline. Spike-specific TCR breadth and depth rose significantly after two AZD1222 doses compared with day 0 and with MenACWY recipients. Most participants were white British and females outnumbered males, and the authors suggested that clonal diversity may have been underestimated. The 56-69-year group was small, and its depth increase did not reach significance, likely because of low power. Because no day 14 peak-response samples were available, the repertoires could be characterized only after the peak T cell response. Vaccine-associated CD4 TCRs spanned the whole spike protein, with dominant responses in regions 160-218 and 743-854.

This specimen's time point label, interpreted: baseline before first vaccination. Vaccinee samples were obtained from the UK trials COV001 and COV002, which included a single-blind randomized controlled phase 2/3 trial of AZD1222 (ChAdOx1 nCoV-19) in healthy adults. Trial participant PBMC samples were collected at day 0 and day 28 after the second dose for TCRbeta chain sequencing. The CDR1 and CDR2 encoded by the germline V gene are SGHRS and YFSETQ. At the junction V is shortened by 4 bases and J by 0 bases; bases outside the gene matches: 7. The CDR3 sequence holds 16 residues, the cysteine and phenylalanine included. The entry retains the CDR3 DNA only, 48 bases that are in frame from base 1.

This chain joins TRBV5-1 to TRBJ2-7; TRBD2 agrees with 10 junctional bases. This sample comprised peripheral blood, obtained on day 0 of AZD1222 vaccination. The receptor comes from an adult in good health. The sequenced DNA is TGCGCCAGCAGCCCCGGACTAGCGGCAATCTCCTACGAGCAGTACTTC. Its protein reads: CASSPGLAAISYEQYF.